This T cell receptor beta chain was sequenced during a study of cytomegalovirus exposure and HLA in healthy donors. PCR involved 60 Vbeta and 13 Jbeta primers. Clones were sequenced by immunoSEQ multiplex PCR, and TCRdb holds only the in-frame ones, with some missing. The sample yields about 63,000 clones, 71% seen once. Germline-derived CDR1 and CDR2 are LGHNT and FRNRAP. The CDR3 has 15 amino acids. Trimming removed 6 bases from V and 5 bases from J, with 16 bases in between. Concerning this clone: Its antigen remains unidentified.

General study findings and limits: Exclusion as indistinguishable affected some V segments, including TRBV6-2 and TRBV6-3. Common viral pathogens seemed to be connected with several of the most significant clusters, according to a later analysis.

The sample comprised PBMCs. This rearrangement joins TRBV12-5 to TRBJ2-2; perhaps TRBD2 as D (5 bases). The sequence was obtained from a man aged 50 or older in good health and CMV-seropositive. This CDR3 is CASGRTSPGTGELFF. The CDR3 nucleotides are TGTGCTAGTGGCCGAACTAGTCCCGGGACCGGGGAGCTGTTTTTT. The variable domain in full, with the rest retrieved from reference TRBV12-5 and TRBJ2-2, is DARVTQTPRHKVTEMGQEVTMRCQPILGHNTVFWYRQTMMQGLELLAYFRNRAPLDDSGMPKDRFSAEMPDATLATLKIQPSEPRDSAVYFCASGRTSPGTGELFFGEGSRLTVL.